A selection of T cell receptor beta chains follows, all from one sample in a study of T-cell memory formation after mild COVID-19. TCRdb called the 5' RACE reads again in MiXCR, with one record for every CDR3 protein. The sample has 360,000 or so distinct CDR3 sequences; 25% to 30% are singletons. Sequenced material: PBMCs or a T cell subset sorted from them (not recorded which). The receptors come from an adult woman who had mild COVID-19 (a few samples of this study predate the infection). Cell type and time point are not known. Both conserved end residues are part of each CDR3. The order of the fields is D gene, J gene, clone size, V gene, CDR3 DNA, CDR3 protein. D genes are given only for firm matches. Clone size, where shown, is once, few, many, or a class for clones that have expanded.

- | TRBJ2-2 | - | TRBV6-6 | TGTGCCAGCTCACACCTACGGCCGGACACCGGGGAGCTGTTTTTT | CASSHLRPDTGELFF
- | TRBJ1-1 | - | TRBV7-2 | TGTGCCAGCAGTCCCCCGGGGGTGGTGTCGAACACTGAAGCTTTCTTT | CASSPPGVVSNTEAFF
- | TRBJ2-1 | few | TRBV7-9 | TGTGCCAGCCGAGATAGCCCTCCCAATGAGCAGTTCTTC | CASRDSPPNEQFF
TRBD1 | TRBJ2-1 | - | TRBV4-3 | TGCGCCAGCAGCGCCCGGACAGGGGTATCGGTCTACAATGAGCAGTTCTTC | CASSARTGVSVYNEQFF
TRBD1 | TRBJ2-5 | - | TRBV24-1 | TGTGCCACCAGTGATTGGGACAGGGTCGCGACCCAGTACTTC | CATSDWDRVATQYF
- | TRBJ2-1 | many | TRBV7-2 | TGTGCCAGCAGCCGGACCCTAGACGATGTGGATGAGCAGTTCTTC | CASSRTLDDVDEQFF
TRBD1 | TRBJ1-3 | - | TRBV18 | TGTGCCAGCTCACCTCTAGGGACAGCGAATTCTGGAAACACCATATATTTT | CASSPLGTANSGNTIYF
- | TRBJ1-4 | few | TRBV5-5 | TGTGCCAGCAGCTTGGGAGCTGATGAAAAACTGTTTTTT | CASSLGADEKLFF
- | TRBJ2-7 | - | TRBV19 | TGTGCCAGTAGTATGGGGCAGGTTCTCTCCTACGAGCAGTACTTC | CASSMGQVLSYEQYF
TRBD2 | TRBJ2-3 | few | TRBV20-1 | TGCAGTGCTCAACCGGGACTAGCGGGGCCATTCACAGATACGCAGTATTTT | CSAQPGLAGPFTDTQYF
TRBD2 | TRBJ2-5 | few | TRBV4-1 | TGCGCCAGCAGCCAAGATAAAGTTTTGGAACTAGCGTCACACTTC | CASSQDKVLELASHF
TRBD1 | TRBJ1-6 | few | TRBV29-1 | TGCAGCATCAGGACAGGGCCGTCCGATTCACCCCTCCACTTT | CSIRTGPSDSPLHF
TRBD1 | TRBJ2-7 | few | TRBV23-1 | TGCGCCAGCAGTCAGGGACAGCTCTCCTACGAGCAGTACTTC | CASSQGQLSYEQYF
TRBD2 | TRBJ2-1 | few | TRBV3-1 | TGTGCCAGCAGCCAGCGCACCGGGACTATGTTGAATGAGCAGTTCTTC | CASSQRTGTMLNEQFF
- | TRBJ2-1 | few | TRBV6-2/TRBV6-3 | TGTGCCAGCATCCAATCGAATGAGCAGTTCTTC | CASIQSNEQFF
- | TRBJ2-3 | - | TRBV7-9 | TGTGCCGGCGCCTACACGGGGCCAGATACGCAGTATTTT | CAGAYTGPDTQYF
- | TRBJ2-5 | few | TRBV3-1 | TGTGCCAGCAGCCAAGAGGGGACCGAAGAGACCCAGTACTTC | CASSQEGTEETQYF
- | TRBJ2-6 | - | TRBV6-5 | TGTGCCAGCAGCCGACTGCTCTCTGGGGCCAACGTCCTGACTTTC | CASSRLLSGANVLTF
- | TRBJ2-7 | few | TRBV12-3/TRBV12-4 | TGTGCCAGCACCCCAAGCAACGCCTACGAGCAGTACTTC | CASTPSNAYEQYF
- | TRBJ2-7 | few | TRBV4-3 | TGCGCCAGCAGCCAAGAATTTGACGGGAGTAACTACGAGCAGTACTTC | CASSQEFDGSNYEQYF
- | TRBJ2-5 | - | TRBV7-2 | TGTGCCAGCAGCTTAATCAGGGGCCCCCAAGAGACCCAGTACTTC | CASSLIRGPQETQYF
- | TRBJ2-3 | - | TRBV6-5 | TGTGCCAGCAGCTTGGACGTGCACACAGATACGCAGTATTTT | CASSLDVHTDTQYF
- | TRBJ2-3 | many | TRBV4-2 | TGTGCCAGCAGCCAGAGGGGGACAGATACGCAGTATTTT | CASSQRGTDTQYF
- | TRBJ2-7 | many | TRBV4-1 | TGCGCCAGCAGCCAAGATGGTTACTACGAGCAGTACTTC | CASSQDGYYEQYF
TRBD1 | TRBJ2-7 | few | TRBV30 | TGTGCCTGGAGTACGGGGACAGGGAGCTACGAGCAGTACTTC | CAWSTGTGSYEQYF
TRBD1 | TRBJ2-6 | - | TRBV7-3 | TGTGCCAGCAGCAACGACAGGGCTGGGGCCAACGTCCTGACTTTC | CASSNDRAGANVLTF
TRBD1 | TRBJ1-2 | - | TRBV7-2 | TGTGCCAGCAGCTTACTCCAGGGGGACTATGGCTACACCTTC | CASSLLQGDYGYTF
TRBD1 | TRBJ2-2 | many | TRBV5-1 | TGCGCCAGCAGATGGGACAGGGCCGACACCGGGGAGCTGTTTTTT | CASRWDRADTGELFF
TRBD1 | TRBJ2-3 | few | TRBV20-1 | TGCAGTGCACTAGATGGGGACAGAGATACGCAGTATTTT | CSALDGDRDTQYF
- | TRBJ2-3 | - | TRBV9 | TGTGCCAGCAGCGTAGGAACCTCCGGGACCCGAGATACGCAGTATTTT | CASSVGTSGTRDTQYF
- | TRBJ1-5 | once | TRBV27 | TGTGCCAGCAGTTTAACCCCGACTAATCAGCCCCAGCATTTT | CASSLTPTNQPQHF
- | TRBJ1-4 | few | TRBV20-1 | TGCAGTGCTAGAGAGGGGGCACCGCTCTCAGGAGGTGAAAAACTGTTTTTT | CSAREGAPLSGGEKLFF
- | TRBJ2-1 | few | TRBV6-2/TRBV6-3 | TGTGCCAGCAGTTTTCGACTAGTAGCTTTAAATGAGCAGTTCTTC | CASSFRLVALNEQFF
TRBD2 | TRBJ2-1 | - | TRBV7-3 | TGTGCCAGCAGCCCACTAGCGGGGGGGCTGTATGAGCAGTTCTTC | CASSPLAGGLYEQFF
- | TRBJ1-1 | - | TRBV7-3 | TGTGCCAGCAGCCGGTTCGGGGGGACTGAAGCTTTCTTT | CASSRFGGTEAFF
- | TRBJ1-1 | - | TRBV4-1 | TGCGCCAGCAGCCATGGGGGGGGAGACACTGAAGCTTTCTTT | CASSHGGGDTEAFF
- | TRBJ2-5 | - | TRBV7-3 | TGTGCCAGCAGCTCAGGGCACCAAGAGACCCAGAACTTC | CASSSGHQETQNF
- | TRBJ2-1 | once | TRBV2 | TGTGCCGGTGGGGTAGCTACCCACAATGAGCAGTTCTTC | CAGGVATHNEQFF
TRBD1 | TRBJ2-1 | few | TRBV24-1 | TGTGCCACCAGGAGGACAGGTGACAATGAGCAGTTCTTC | CATRRTGDNEQFF
- | TRBJ2-5 | - | TRBV5-6 | TGTGCCAGCATTCGGGGCCGGGGAGAGACCCAGTACTTC | CASIRGRGETQYF
TRBD1 | TRBJ1-1 | - | TRBV19 | TGTGCCAGTAGTTGGCAGGGGGTGGACACTGACGCTTTCTTT | CASSWQGVDTDAFF
- | TRBJ2-1 | - | TRBV2 | TGTGCCAGCGTTTCCGAGGGGGGTCCCTACAATGAGCAGTTCTTC | CASVSEGGPYNEQFF
- | TRBJ1-2 | many | TRBV20-1 | TGCAGTGCTAGAGATCCCTGGGGAACCCCCGGTGACTATGGCTACACCTTC | CSARDPWGTPGDYGYTF
- | TRBJ1-1 | - | TRBV30 | TGTGCCTGGAGTATAAACACTGAAGCTTTCTTT | CAWSINTEAFF
- | TRBJ2-1 | few | TRBV24-1 | TGTGCCACCAGTGATTTGGGGTTCTCCTACAATGAGCAGTTCTTC | CATSDLGFSYNEQFF
TRBD1 | TRBJ1-1 | - | TRBV19 | TGTGCCAGTAGGGACAGGGAGAGCACTGAAGCTTTCTTT | CASRDRESTEAFF
- | TRBJ1-2 | few | TRBV18 | TGTGCCAGCTCACTTGCTGACAGTGCCACCTATGGCTACACCTTC | CASSLADSATYGYTF
TRBD1 | TRBJ2-1 | - | TRBV29-1 | TGCAGCGTTGACTGGGACAGGGTCCCCAATGAGCAGTTCTTC | CSVDWDRVPNEQFF
- | TRBJ2-7 | few | TRBV2 | TGTGCCAGCAGTGAAGCGCTTGGGGGCAGCTACGAGCAGTACTTC | CASSEALGGSYEQYF
TRBD2 | TRBJ2-1 | - | TRBV12-3/TRBV12-4 | TGTGCCAGCAGTTTTTCTAGCGGGCCCGAGCAGTTCTTC | CASSFSSGPEQFF
TRBD2 | TRBJ2-7 | - | TRBV5-1 | TGCGCCAGCAGCTTGGTCAGCGGGGGGGCGAACTACGAGCAGTACTTC | CASSLVSGGANYEQYF
TRBD2 | TRBJ2-3 | - | TRBV20-1 | TGCAGTGCTAGAGTAGCGGGGGGCACAGATACGCAGTATTTT | CSARVAGGTDTQYF
TRBD2 | TRBJ2-3 | - | TRBV24-1 | TGTGCCACCAGTGATTTGGAGACTAGCGGGTCCACAGATACGCAGTATTTT | CATSDLETSGSTDTQYF
- | TRBJ1-1 | few | TRBV7-9 | TGTGCCAGCAGCTTACCCGTCGGGGTGAACACTGAAGCTTTCTTT | CASSLPVGVNTEAFF
- | TRBJ2-1 | - | TRBV30 | TGTGCCTGGAGTGTTTCAGGGGCCAATGAGCAGTTCTTC | CAWSVSGANEQFF
- | TRBJ2-7 | - | TRBV9 | TGTGCCAGCAGTCCCCATCGTTTATCCGAGCAGTACTTC | CASSPHRLSEQYF
TRBD1 | TRBJ2-7 | - | TRBV20-1 | TGCAGTGCTAGAGGATCGGGACAGGTGAATCTCTACGAGCAGTACTTC | CSARGSGQVNLYEQYF
- | TRBJ1-5 | - | TRBV11-2 | TGTGCCAGCAGCTTACTTGGGTTGGCTCAGCCCCAGCATTTT | CASSLLGLAQPQHF
- | TRBJ1-2 | few | TRBV7-9 | TGTGCCAGCAGCTCCGCAGACAGCTATGGCTACACCTTC | CASSSADSYGYTF